A single T cell receptor (beta chain) is shown here with its context. The antigen remains unidentified. Healthy Russian Caucasian donors spanned ages 6 to 90 years. The CDR3 covers 12 residues. Germline CDR1 GTSNPN, CDR2 SVGIG (reference sequence). V lost 3 bases, J lost 10 bases, and 13 bases lay in between. The source of the sample is a study of blood T cells in healthy people across ages. Study-level background: Per two T cells, about one barcoded beta molecule was captured through template switching.

A J-beta primer mix and a sample-barcoded 5' primer were used in a second PCR of about 7 to 12 cycles. Using its own MiXCR run on the 5' RACE reads, TCRdb lists one record per CDR3 protein. The profile covers about 1.6 million distinct CDR3 sequences, with roughly 30% appearing a single time and about 11% taken by the ten largest. Study-wide findings and caveats: Strong correlation existed between TCR beta diversity and naive T cell percentage. Diversity was higher, and naive CD4+ cells more numerous, in long-lived donors than in aged donors.

Sequenced input: blood. The clonotype was recovered from a young woman in good health. This rearrangement joins TRBV30 to TRBJ2-1; perhaps TRBD1 as D (6 bases). In DNA, the CDR3 is TGTGCCTGGAGCCAGAGACAGGAAGAGCAGTTCTTC. Translated: CAWSQRQEEQFF.